What follows are 19 T cell receptor beta chains derived from one specimen sequenced in a study of blood T cell repertoires in COVID-19. TCRdb's table, derived via immunoSEQ multiplex PCR, lists solely in-frame clones and lacks some. Of 90,000 to 100,000 clones listed, 82% were seen once; the top ten hold under 13%. The specimen sequenced was peripheral blood. The source is a man aged 65-85 years with active or convalescent COVID-19.

The V call is TRBV4-1, the J call TRBJ1-1, with a weak D call TRBD1 (5 bases). CDR3 length equals 16 residues. Per the germline V gene, CDR1 is MGHRA and CDR2 is YSYEKL. Trimming took 0 bases from V and 0 from J, leaving 11 bases between them. The chain's CDR3 is CASSQDLAGLNTEAFF. CDR3 in DNA: TGCGCCAGCAGCCAAGATCTGGCAGGGTTGAACACTGAAGCTTTCTTT.

The J gene is TRBJ2-7, the V gene TRBV27; the match to TRBD1 covers 9 bases. The germline gives CDR1 MNHEY, CDR2 SMNVEV (reference sequence). V dropped 6 bases and J dropped 4; count of bases not matched to a gene: 7. CDR3 length: 14 amino acids. CDR3 bases: TGTGCCAGCAGACCGGGACAGGGTGATTACGAGCAGTACTTC. Its translation is CASRPGQGDYEQYF.

V is TRBV20-1 and J is TRBJ2-1, with D unresolved. The CDR3 is made up of 13 amino acids. V lost 3 bases to trimming and J lost 3 bases, with 9 bases between them. The germline V gene has CDR1 DFQATT and CDR2 SNEGSKA (reference sequence). The CDR3 loop is CSASLVGYNEQFF. The CDR3 nucleotides are TGCAGTGCTAGTCTAGTTGGCTACAATGAGCAGTTCTTC.

V gene TRBV19 combines with J gene TRBJ2-3; a possible D gene is TRBD1 (6 bases). This CDR3 comprises 17 residues. Per the germline V gene, CDR1 is LNHDA and CDR2 is SQIVND (reference sequence). Trimming removed 3 bases at V and 0 bases at J, with 16 bases between. This CDR3 is CASSMAGGQTSTDTQYF. Here the CDR3 DNA reads TGTGCCAGTAGTATGGCTGGCGGACAGACTAGCACAGATACGCAGTATTTT.

The gene calls are TRBV5-1 and TRBJ1-5; D remains ambiguous. V shed 0 bases and J shed 8 bases, with 12 bases lying between them. The CDR3 covers 14 residues. Per germline, CDR1 SGHRS and CDR2 YFSETQ. As DNA, the CDR3 is TGCGCCAGCAGCTTGGGGGGAGCCGAGGAGCCCCAGCATTTT. Protein sequence: CASSLGGAEEPQHF.

This chain joins TRBV29-1 and TRBJ1-2; D not certain. Trimming took off 0 bases at V and 8 bases at J, with 16 bases between the two ends. There are 14 residues in the CDR3. Germline lookup yields CDR1 SQVTM and CDR2 ANQGSEA. The CDR3, as DNA: TGCAGCGTTGAAGATATCGGGAGGAAGGGAGGCTACACCTTC. Translated, it gives CSVEDIGRKGGYTF.

This chain uses TRBV14 with TRBJ2-3; D is uncertain. This CDR3 is built from 14 residues. V was clipped by 4 bases and J by 0 bases, with 8 bases between them. Germline V gene sequence: CDR1 SGHDN, CDR2 FVKESK. CDR3 nucleotides: TGTGCCAGCAGCCTTTATATTAGCACAGATACGCAGTATTTT. Translating it yields CASSLYISTDTQYF.

On this clone itself: Relative to the germline gene, one junction end is altered; a read error may explain this. V and J are TRBV7-7 and TRBJ2-5, with 7 positions matching TRBD2. The CDR3 is 15 amino acids. Germline CDR1 is SSHAT and CDR2 is FNYEAQ (reference sequence). CDR3 sequence (DNA): TGTGCTAGCAGCTTAGGGCTAGCGGAGAAAGAGACCCAGTACTTC. Residues: CASSLGLAEKETQYF.

The V and J genes are TRBV6-5 and TRBJ2-7, with 7 bases fitting TRBD2. This CDR3 has 15 residues. The V gene's germline CDR1 is MNHEY and CDR2 SVGAGI. Unmatched junction bases numbered 14, after V lost 5 bases and J lost 7 bases. The CDR3 loop reads CASSLVWGGEREQYF. The DNA of the CDR3 is TGTGCCAGCAGTCTTGTGTGGGGGGGTGAGAGGGAGCAGTACTTC.

CDR3 in amino acids: CASSLEGRGTGELFF. CDR3 DNA: TGTGCCAGCAGCTTAGAGGGGCGGGGAACCGGGGAGCTGTTTTTT. The chain carries TRBV7-9 and TRBJ2-2; a possible D gene is TRBD2 (6 bases). The germline gives CDR1 SEHNR, CDR2 FQNEAQ (reference sequence). The V end lost 1 base, the J end lost 5 bases, and 11 bases lay between the germline ends. The CDR3 extends over 15 amino acids.

V gene TRBV6-5 combines with J gene TRBJ1-1; 11 nucleotides align to TRBD1. The CDR3 loop spans 13 amino acids. The V gene end was trimmed by 8 bases and the J gene end by 7 bases; junction bases not matched to a gene: 6. Germline loops: CDR1 MNHEY, CDR2 SVGAGI. The CDR3 is CASDWTGGIEAFF. The DNA of the CDR3 is TGTGCCAGCGATTGGACAGGGGGCATTGAAGCTTTCTTT.

This clone was picked up one time. The V call is TRBV27, the J call TRBJ1-1; D possibly corresponds to TRBD1 (5 bases). V lost 6 bases and J lost 5, with 13 bases in between. The CDR3 length is 13 residues. Germline values: CDR1 MNHEY, CDR2 SMNVEV (reference sequence). The CDR3 DNA follows: TGTGCCAGCAGAACGGGAGGGGTTACTGAAGCTTTCTTT. Protein: CASRTGGVTEAFF.

The rearrangement joins TRBV9 to TRBJ1-2; D possibly corresponds to TRBD1 (5 bases). The CDR3 is 15 residues long. Germline loops: CDR1 SGDLS, CDR2 YYNGEE. V was cut by 0 bases and J by 4 bases, with 13 bases left in between. The CDR3 DNA sequence: TGTGCCAGCAGCGTAGGTGGGGCGGAGGGCTATGGCTACACCTTC. It codes for CASSVGGAEGYGYTF.

The J gene is TRBJ1-2, the V gene TRBV18; TRBD1 matches at 8 bases. The germline V gene has CDR1 KGHSH and CDR2 LQKENI. The trim removed 3 bases at V and 1 base at J, leaving 1 base unmatched. The CDR3 covers 14 residues. The CDR3 sequence: CASSPGQGNYGYTF. Written as DNA, the CDR3 is TGTGCCAGCTCACCTGGACAGGGTAACTATGGCTACACCTTC.

The chain uses TRBV6-4 and TRBJ1-2; D perhaps matches TRBD1 (6 bases). The germline V gene has CDR1 MRHNA and CDR2 SNTAGT. V lost 6 bases, J lost 4 bases, and 9 bases lay in between. The CDR3 runs to 12 residues. The CDR3 sequence: CASRDSFYGYTF. DNA of the CDR3: TGTGCCAGCAGGGACAGCTTCTATGGCTACACCTTC.

This chain links TRBV5-1 with TRBJ2-1; TRBD1 matches at 8 bases. The CDR3 contains 14 residues. CDR1 is SGHRS and CDR2 is YFSETQ in the germline V gene. Unmatched junction bases numbered 4, after V lost 5 bases and J lost 3 bases. CDR3 sequence: CASRGTGHYNEQFF. The CDR3, as DNA: TGCGCCAGCAGGGGGACAGGACACTACAATGAGCAGTTCTTC.

This chain joins TRBV15 and TRBJ2-7; TRBD1 matches at 9 bases. The CDR3 length is 15 residues. Looked up from germline, CDR1 is LNHNV and CDR2 is YYDKDF (reference sequence). With 4 bases clipped from V and 5 bases from J, the junction kept 9 bases outside the gene matches. This CDR3 reads CATSKKQGAGDEQYF. CDR3 DNA sequence: TGTGCCACCAGCAAAAAACAGGGGGCTGGTGACGAGCAGTACTTC.

A single count supports this clone. This chain connects TRBV23-1 to TRBJ1-5; 7 bases are a match to TRBD1. TRBV23-1 is treated as an ORF (open reading frame) with a function not yet certain. With V trimmed by 4 bases and J by 0 bases, 15 bases remained unmatched. The CDR3 contains 19 residues. CDR3 coding DNA: TGCGCCAGCAGTCCGGGTAGAGGGACAGAATACTATAGCAATCAGCCCCAGCATTTT. It is translated as CASSPGRGTEYYSNQPQHF.

The genes are TRBV30 and TRBJ2-7; the match to TRBD1 covers 8 bases. Germline values: CDR1 GTSNPN, CDR2 SVGIG (reference sequence). This CDR3 is built from 13 residues. The V segment lost 6 bases and the J segment 4 bases; nucleotides outside the gene matches: 8. The DNA for the CDR3 is TGTGCCTGTCTAGACCGGGACAGGTACGAGCAGTACTTC. Amino acid sequence: CACLDRDRYEQYF.